The present entry profiles one TCR beta chain with its context. Germline V gene lookup returns CDR1 LNHDA and CDR2 SQIVND (reference sequence). Unmatched junction bases numbered 7, after V lost 5 bases and J lost 4 bases. The CDR3 has 15 amino acids. The repertoire was sequenced with immunoSEQ multiplex PCR; TCRdb's copy has only in-frame clones and lacks some. The table lists 120,000 to 150,000 clones, 87% of them singletons, with approximately 3.8% in the top ten. This sample was taken from a study of blood T cell repertoires in COVID-19. The source of this sequence is a woman aged 35 to 49 who had been exposed to COVID-19. The material sequenced was PBMCs or T cells enriched from blood (not recorded which). The V gene is TRBV19, the J gene TRBJ2-5; TRBD1 aligns across 10 bases. This chain's CDR3 is CASSAGTGVGETQYF. CDR3 DNA: TGTGCCAGTAGTGCCGGGACAGGGGTGGGAGAGACCCAGTACTTC.